The entry below describes one T cell receptor (beta chain). Its antigen is still unknown. No per-base quality is available; no much larger clone lies one base away. Patients who received neoadjuvant chemotherapy or who lacked clinical information were excluded from enrollment. All of the TCR-sequenced cases shown were male, and each had a subtotal esophagectomy with 2- or 3-field lymphadenectomy. RNA was isolated from bulk tumor tissue sections using a Qiagen AllPrep kit, and no T-cell sorting was performed. Small sections of surgically resected tumor tissue were stored in RNAlater reagent at -80°C until RNA extraction. The data are from a study of esophageal squamous cell carcinoma tumors (dated by TCRdb to the early 2020s). At the level of the whole study: Patients were split into immuno relation high and low groups by principal component analysis with K-means clustering of immunohistochemical T-cell and checkpoint marker values. The purpose of the study was to evaluate TCR repertoire diversity and shared TCR repertoires of T cells in the tumor environment of esophageal squamous cell carcinoma. The wider cohort included 50 to 55 esophageal squamous cell carcinoma patients in Japan who were treated with surgery, of whom about 20 were high and some 32 were low immuno relation cases. TCR sequencing was performed on roughly ten patients, consisting of five randomly selected high immuno relation cases and five background-matched low immuno relation cases. The 10 cases yielded approximately 1.7 million total TCRalpha reads and approximately 1.3 million total TCRbeta reads, and around 31,000 and 34,000 of those reads, respectively, were unique. Summary of the overall study and its limitations: A single dominant TCRalpha VJ recombination with apparently reduced TCRalpha diversity was observed in about 30% of the 10 cases. Shared V|J recombination candidates may have been selected by chance because variation in the TCRalphabeta repertoire was large. Under 30 TRAV|TRAJ and about two dozen TRBV|TRBJ combinations, including TRAV13-1|TRAJ22 and TRBV7-9|TRBJ2-7, appeared to be shared among high immuno relation cases. Since the TCRalpha and TCRbeta chains were sequenced separately, neither the chain pairing nor the recognized antigens could be determined. TCR repertoire analysis included only a few cases, and CDR3 clonotype-level investigation was not performed. The high and low immuno relation groups did not differ in total TCR repertoire counts, but the high immuno relation group had more significant repertoire counts.

Via the germline V gene (reference sequence), CDR1 is LNHDA and CDR2 SQIVND. V and J lose 4 bases and 9 bases, and a span of 7 bases separates them. There are 11 amino acids in the CDR3, from cysteine to phenylalanine inclusive. Only the CDR3 DNA stays, 33 bases, in frame from base 1. The receptor library was made with 5' RACE. The PCR step used KAPA HiFi along with constant-region primers for TCRalpha or TCRbeta and a P20EA primer, and a nested second PCR with CA2 or CB2 followed. TCR genes were amplified by unbiased adaptor ligation RT-PCR, with reverse transcription by Superscript III and a polyT18-containing BSL-18E primer. Following second-strand synthesis and blunting, the P10EA/P20EA adaptor was ligated to the 5' end of the cDNA, and NotI digestion was then performed. For both the first and second PCRs, about 20 cycles of 98 degrees C for 20 s, 65 degrees C for 30 s and 72 degrees C for 1 min were run. Amplicons were indexed with the Nextera XT Index kit v2 Set A, pooled in equimolar amounts and quantified on a Qubit 2.0 Fluorometer. Sequencing used the Illumina MiSeq platform with 2x300 bp paired-end reads. Regarding the original processing steps: Reads were assigned to V and J genes by highest identity to IMGT reference sequences using Repertoire Genesis software ver.1.0. CDR3 was defined from Cys104 to Phe118 plus Gly119 and translated, and unique sequence reads were defined by distinct V, J and CDR3 amino acids. A shared V|J combination was chosen only when it reached significance in both a Fisher's exact test in edgeR and a Mann Whitney U test. After singletons were removed and 500 repertoire combinations were bootstrapped, the repertoire dissimilarity index was calculated with the R rdi package. TCRdb reworked the public reads: Q25 trimming with fastp, MiXCR clone assembly, productive beta chains retained. One record per CDR3 amino acid sequence lists the most common genes and DNA. The V and J calls shown here were made by TCRdb, not taken from the authors' results. The sample table shows roughly 5,300 distinct CDR3 sequences, and about 20% are seen once. Around 29% of the sample rests with the top ten.

This clonotype was sampled from a man aged 45 to 85 with esophageal squamous cell carcinoma. The source material was tumor tissue. Rearrangement joined TRBV19 to TRBJ1-5; the D gene assignment is ambiguous. The CDR3 has the sequence CASSNLWPQHF. The bases are TGTGCCAGTAGTAACCTCTGGCCCCAGCATTTT. Joined to the reference TRBV19 and TRBJ1-5 proteins, this CDR3 gives the full variable domain: DGGITQSPKYLFRKEGQNVTLSCEQNLNHDAMYWYRQDPGQGLRLIYYSQIVNDFQKGDIAEGYSVSREKKESFPLTVTSAQKNPTAFYLCASSNLWPQHFGDGTRLSIL.